This T cell receptor (beta chain) stems from a study of cytomegalovirus exposure and HLA in healthy donors. About this clone itself: Its specificity is unknown.

Germline lookup yields CDR1 LGHNT and CDR2 FRNRAP. The CDR3 runs to 15 residues. Trimming removed 5 bases from V and 4 bases from J, with 16 bases in between. The PCR employed 60 Vbeta primers together with 13 Jbeta primers. The assay was immunoSEQ multiplex PCR, and TCRdb's table has in-frame clones only and misses some. In the table there are some 130,000 clones, over 60% of which are singletons. Study observations and caveats: Links to common viral pathogens appeared, in a later analysis, for several of the most significant clusters. For TCR beta chains, V- and J-gene trimming was later linked to a missense DCLRE1C variant. In a later analysis, HLA-C alleles had the fewest associated TCRs, DRB1 alleles the most.

J is TRBJ2-3 and V is TRBV12-5; possible D gene TRBD2, 5 bases. The sequencing input was PBMCs. The clonotype originates from a man between 25 and 39 years old in good health and CMV-seronegative. CDR3 in amino acids: CASGMGEGTPDTQYF. The CDR3 DNA follows: TGTGCTAGTGGTATGGGTGAGGGAACGCCAGATACGCAGTATTTT.